This T cell receptor (beta chain) was obtained from a study of CD8 T cells in Susac syndrome. The study, taken as a whole, reports: Total CD8+ repertoires held 15 to 20 Susac-specific public clones, while CD8+ TEMRA repertoires held four or five.

Germline CDR1 is SGHTA and CDR2 is FQGNSA. This CDR3 is built from 15 residues. Between the trimmed V and J ends, which lost 1 base and 0 bases, there was a span of 6 bases. After extraction with the RNeasy kit, roughly 0.5 to 1 ug of the RNA was reverse transcribed using random hexamers. Each CDR3 protein gets one entry after TCRdb re-called the immunoSEQ multiplex PCR reads with MiXCR. The data contain under 85,000 distinct CDR3 sequences, roughly 92% of them singletons. Worth noting for this clonotype: The antigen is unknown.

The CD8+ and CD4+ T cells were negatively isolated, with the TEMRA cells enriched by FACS. The material sequenced was CD8+ T cells from PBMCs. The source of this sequence is a human donor with Susac syndrome. V is TRBV7-2 and J is TRBJ2-2, with a weak D call TRBD1 (5 bases). The CDR3 sequence: CASSLGQPNTGELFF. The CDR3 nucleotides read TGTGCCAGCAGCTTAGGACAGCCGAACACCGGGGAGCTGTTTTTT.